Shown below are 11 T cell receptor beta chains from a single sample sequenced in a study of a mutant IDH1 vaccine in newly diagnosed glioma. As for time point: week 11, during vaccination. Every single dose of the vaccine, 300 ug of mutant IDH1 20-mer peptide, came with topical imiquimod. These receptors have no identified antigens. The data were produced by immunoSEQ multiplex PCR, yet TCRdb's version contains in-frame clones alone and is incomplete. The table lists about 25,000 clones, 60% to 75% of them singletons. Sequencing was performed on peripheral blood mononuclear cells (PBMCs), taken from a glioma patient whose treatment included an IDH1 peptide vaccine. Receptors were obtained from a man between 18 and 29 years old with glioma. Some clones in this sample may be carry-over from other donors' samples.

The V call is TRBV30, the J call TRBJ2-1; 9 nucleotides line up with TRBD1. The CDR3 is 15 amino acids. V lost 5 bases, J lost 1 base, and 6 bases stayed unmatched. Germline CDR1 and CDR2: GTSNPN and SVGIG (reference sequence). The CDR3 region is CAWGGDRVSYNEQFF. The CDR3 region has the DNA TGTGCCTGGGGGGGGGACAGGGTTTCCTACAATGAGCAGTTCTTC.

J is TRBJ1-1 and V is TRBV10-3; D gene unclear. The germline V gene has CDR1 ENHRY and CDR2 SYGVKD. V shed 6 bases and J shed 8 bases, with 25 bases lying between them. CDR3 length: 16 amino acids. The CDR3 loop reads CAIRPGGRGWGGEAFF. Here the CDR3 DNA reads TGTGCCATCAGGCCCGGCGGTAGAGGGTGGGGTGGAGAAGCTTTCTTT.

The chain links TRBV4-3 to TRBJ1-3, with 8 bases aligning to TRBD1. The V gene's germline CDR1 is LGHNA and CDR2 YSLEER. The J segment lost 4 bases and the V segment lost 0 bases, leaving 2 bases of the junction unmatched. The CDR3 runs 15 residues. CDR3 sequence: CASSQEDRDGNTIYF. CDR3 nucleotides: TGCGCCAGCAGCCAAGAGGACAGGGACGGAAACACCATATATTTT.

This clone was picked up a small number of times. The chain uses TRBV4-2 and TRBJ2-3, with unresolved D. With 0 bases removed from V and 10 bases from J, the gap between germline ends came to 11 bases. Germline CDR1 is LGHNA and CDR2 is YNFKEQ. The CDR3 extends over 13 amino acids. CDR3 in amino acids: CASSQDGSAAQYF. The CDR3 DNA follows: TGTGCCAGCAGCCAAGATGGCAGCGCCGCGCAGTATTTT.

This clone is large within its sample. In nucleotides, the CDR3 is TGTGCCAGCAGTTACGGGGGGGAGGGGACTGAAGCTTTCTTT. It is translated as CASSYGGEGTEAFF. This chain connects TRBV6-5 to TRBJ1-1; D may be TRBD1 (5 bases). V lost 2 bases and J 5 bases, leaving 12 bases between the germline ends. Germline V lookup: CDR1 MNHEY, CDR2 SVGAGI. This CDR3 has 14 residues.

J is TRBJ1-3 and V is TRBV9; unclear D gene. This CDR3 is 15 amino acids long. Germline V CDR1 and CDR2: SGDLS, YYNGEE. Trimming stripped 0 bases from V and 0 bases from J, with 7 bases between. The DNA of the CDR3 is TGTGCCAGCAGCGTAGTACCGTCCTCTGGAAACACCATATATTTT. It is translated as CASSVVPSSGNTIYF.

The sample holds a few counts of this clone. The gene calls are TRBV18 and TRBJ1-5, with D perhaps TRBD1 (5 bases). Per germline, CDR1 KGHSH and CDR2 LQKENI. V lost 2 bases and J lost 9, with 17 bases in between. The CDR3 runs 15 residues. The CDR3 protein is CASSPGGGTAGPQHF. The DNA for the CDR3 is TGTGCCAGCTCACCAGGGGGGGGAACAGCGGGGCCCCAGCATTTT.

This clone has just a few counts. CDR3 protein: CASSALRRYGYTF. The DNA of the CDR3 is TGTGCCAGCAGCGCACTCAGGAGGTATGGCTACACCTTC. The chain carries TRBV11-2 and TRBJ1-2; D unresolved. This CDR3 is 13 amino acids long. V was cut by 5 bases and J by 5 bases, with 12 bases left in between. CDR1 SGHAT and CDR2 FQNNGV come from the germline V gene.

This clone was seen only a few times. This chain connects TRBV14 to TRBJ1-1, with a weak D call TRBD1 (5 bases). Trimming took 1 base from V and 5 from J, leaving 8 bases between them. CDR1 is SGHDN and CDR2 is FVKESK in the germline V gene. CDR3 length: 13 amino acids. The DNA of the CDR3 is TGTGCCAGCAGCCAAGTGGGGGGTACTGAAGCTTTCTTT. It encodes CASSQVGGTEAFF.

This clone was picked up a small number of times. The chain uses TRBV27 and TRBJ1-1; D is possibly TRBD1 (6 bases). Germline loops: CDR1 MNHEY, CDR2 SMNVEV (reference sequence). Deletions cut 6 bases from V and 0 bases from J, with 14 bases between. CDR3 length: 15 residues. This chain's CDR3 is CASSRGRIMNTEAFF. For the CDR3, the DNA is TGTGCCAGCAGCAGGGGACGGATCATGAACACTGAAGCTTTCTTT.

The chain carries TRBV4-3 and TRBJ1-5; D call uncertain. This CDR3 region has 16 residues. The germline V gene encodes CDR1 LGHNA and CDR2 YSLEER. V lost 0 bases to trimming and J lost 7 bases, with 16 bases between them. The CDR3 sequence: CASSQEIGAIDQPQHF. CDR3 coding DNA: TGCGCCAGCAGCCAAGAGATCGGCGCAATCGACCAGCCCCAGCATTTT.